These T cell receptor beta chains were read from a single sample in a study of regulatory T cells in long-lasting Graves disease. MiXCR was run by TCRdb on the multiplex PCR reads, yielding one entry per CDR3 protein. The table lists 700,000 or so distinct CDR3 sequences, around 32% of them singletons. Sample: peripheral blood mononuclear cells (PBMCs), taken when the disease was refractory, from a patient treated with antithyroid drugs. The receptors come from a female donor with Graves disease. The CDR3 runs from the conserved cysteine through the conserved F or W. A D gene is named only where the DNA matches it firmly. Clone size is not always given. Where it is, it says once, few, many or a class for expanded clones.

V	J	size	D	CDR3	DNA
TRBV2	TRBJ2-7	many	NA	CASVSGISSYEQYF	TGTGCCAGCGTTAGCGGAATCAGCTCCTACGAGCAGTACTTC
TRBV10-1	TRBJ1-1	NA	NA	CASSEHGGLMNTEAFF	TGCGCCAGCAGTGAGCATGGTGGTCTCATGAACACTGAAGCTTTCTTT
TRBV19	TRBJ2-2	NA	NA	CASSIGSGSTGELFF	TGTGCCAGTAGTATAGGCTCAGGGTCCACCGGGGAGCTGTTTTTT
TRBV11-2	TRBJ1-1	few	NA	CASSHYRSGDTEAFF	TGTGCCAGCAGCCACTACCGCAGCGGGGACACTGAAGCTTTCTTT
TRBV7-3	TRBJ1-2	NA	TRBD1	CASSFDRASGYTF	TGTGCCAGCAGCTTCGACAGGGCTTCCGGCTACACCTTC
TRBV7-3	TRBJ1-1	NA	TRBD1	CASSLYGTGNTEAFF	TGTGCCAGCAGCTTATATGGGACAGGCAACACTGAAGCTTTCTTT
TRBV20-1	TRBJ2-7	few	NA	CSATSTPNEQYF	TGCAGTGCTACCTCGACCCCCAACGAGCAGTACTTC
TRBV24-1	TRBJ1-1	NA	NA	CATGDLLNTEAFF	TGTGCCACCGGTGATTTGTTGAACACTGAAGCTTTCTTT
TRBV15	TRBJ2-7	NA	NA	CATSRDLIYEQYF	TGTGCCACCAGCAGAGATCTCATCTACGAGCAGTACTTC
TRBV5-1	TRBJ2-2	few	TRBD2	CACSGTRGTGELFF	TGCGCCTGCTCCGGGACTAGGGGCACCGGGGAGCTGTTTTTT
TRBV7-2	TRBJ2-4	few	TRBD1	CASSLDGSRGRDIQYF	TGTGCCAGCAGCTTAGATGGGTCGAGGGGGCGGGACATTCAGTACTTC
TRBV7-9	TRBJ1-3	NA	NA	CASNILGGKRNTIYF	TGTGCCAGCAACATACTCGGAGGGAAAAGGAACACCATATATTTT
TRBV7-6	TRBJ2-1	few	TRBD2	CASSLAPGLAGQPQYNEQFF	TGTGCCAGCAGCTTAGCTCCGGGACTAGCGGGACAACCACAATACAATGAGCAGTTCTTC
TRBV28	TRBJ2-4	few	NA	CASSLRQRLSKNIQYF	TGTGCCAGCAGTCTCCGGCAGCGGTTGTCCAAAAACATTCAGTACTTC
TRBV6-1	TRBJ1-5	NA	NA	CASRSLGGVGNQPQHF	TGTGCCAGCAGATCCCTCGGGGGTGTGGGCAATCAGCCCCAGCATTTT
TRBV28	TRBJ1-4	NA	NA	CASSLGGGLEEKLFF	TGTGCCAGCAGTTTAGGGGGGGGGCTGGAGGAAAAACTGTTTTTT
TRBV11-2	TRBJ2-7	NA	NA	CASSRRPAWDEQYF	TGTGCCAGCAGCCGCCGACCGGCGTGGGACGAGCAGTACTTC
TRBV30	TRBJ2-3	NA	NA	CAWSPQPGTQYF	TGTGCCTGGAGTCCCCAACCAGGGACGCAGTATTTT
TRBV3-1	TRBJ2-5	NA	NA	CASSQVLSGRQETQYF	TGTGCCAGCAGCCAAGTTCTCTCAGGGAGGCAAGAGACCCAGTACTTC
TRBV15	TRBJ1-3	NA	NA	CATSRVLGTGNTIYF	TGTGCCACCAGCAGAGTTCTTGGGACTGGAAACACCATATATTTT
TRBV5-1	TRBJ2-7	NA	TRBD2	CASSSPRTSERDQAYEQYF	TGCGCCAGCAGCTCACCCCGGACTAGCGAGAGAGACCAAGCCTACGAGCAGTACTTC
TRBV20-1	TRBJ1-6	few	TRBD1	CSARGGTDYNSPLHF	TGCAGTGCTAGGGGCGGGACAGACTATAATTCACCCCTCCACTTT
TRBV7-9	TRBJ1-2	many	NA	CASSLAGSYGYTF	TGTGCCAGCAGTTTAGCAGGGTCCTATGGCTACACCTTC
TRBV19	TRBJ1-5	NA	TRBD1	CASSPRTGAANQPQHF	TGTGCCAGTAGTCCCCGGACAGGGGCAGCCAATCAGCCCCAGCATTTT
TRBV10-3	TRBJ2-7	NA	NA	CAPFPRRTNEQYF	TGTGCCCCCTTTCCTAGGAGGACCAACGAGCAGTACTTC
TRBV19	TRBJ1-1	NA	NA	CASSITRAYNTEAFF	TGTGCCAGTAGTATAACCAGGGCTTACAACACTGAAGCTTTCTTT
TRBV11-2	TRBJ2-5	NA	NA	CASSLDSLETQYF	TGTGCCAGCAGCTTAGATTCTTTGGAGACCCAGTACTTC
TRBV12-3/TRBV12-4	TRBJ1-2	few	NA	CASSPGVSNYGYTF	TGTGCCAGCAGTCCGGGGGTATCCAACTATGGCTACACCTTC
TRBV7-9	TRBJ2-7	few	NA	CASSPSLATEQYF	TGTGCCAGCAGCCCGTCTCTAGCGACCGAGCAGTACTTC
TRBV12-3/TRBV12-4	TRBJ1-2	NA	NA	CASGLDRVAQGRDGYTF	TGTGCCAGCGGTTTAGATAGGGTAGCCCAGGGAAGGGATGGCTACACCTTC
TRBV4-1	TRBJ2-7	NA	TRBD2	CASSQAGTRRHEQYF	TGCGCCAGCAGCCAAGCAGGGACTAGAAGGCACGAGCAGTACTTC
TRBV20-1	TRBJ2-5	few	TRBD1	CSATRTGRETQYF	TGCAGTGCTACGAGGACAGGGAGAGAGACCCAGTACTTC
TRBV27	TRBJ1-5	NA	NA	CASSQLETGQTSNQPQHF	TGTGCCAGCAGCCAGCTAGAAACCGGGCAAACTAGCAATCAGCCCCAGCATTTT
TRBV12-3/TRBV12-4	TRBJ1-2	few	NA	CASSLRRPLGGGYTF	TGTGCCAGCAGTTTGCGCAGGCCCTTAGGAGGAGGCTACACCTTC
TRBV12-3/TRBV12-4	TRBJ1-5	few	NA	CASCNEHTYQPQHF	TGTGCCAGCTGTAATGAACATACCTATCAGCCCCAGCATTTT
TRBV2	TRBJ1-6	few	NA	CASSGREGRYDSPLHF	TGTGCCAGCAGTGGACGGGAAGGCCGCTATGATTCACCCCTCCACTTT
TRBV20-1	TRBJ2-7	once	TRBD1	CSANDRGSYEQYF	TGCAGTGCCAATGACAGGGGATCCTACGAGCAGTACTTC
TRBV7-9	TRBJ2-5	few	NA	CASRETRYQETQYF	TGTGCCAGCAGAGAAACTAGGTACCAAGAGACCCAGTACTTC
TRBV20-1	TRBJ1-6	few	TRBD1	CSARDGVTGYNSPLHF	TGCAGTGCTAGAGATGGGGTGACAGGGTATAATTCACCCCTCCACTTT
TRBV20-1	TRBJ1-5	NA	TRBD1	CSAITMGQGVGQPQHF	TGCAGTGCCATAACGATGGGACAGGGCGTTGGACAGCCCCAGCATTTT
TRBV7-9	TRBJ1-1	many	NA	CASNRGGTTEAFF	TGTGCCAGCAACCGAGGGGGGACCACTGAAGCTTTCTTT
TRBV3-1	TRBJ2-5	NA	NA	CASSQEGREQETQYF	TGTGCCAGCAGCCAAGAAGGCAGGGAGCAAGAGACCCAGTACTTC
TRBV28	TRBJ2-7	many	NA	CASRGYEQYF	TGTGCCAGCAGAGGATACGAGCAGTACTTC
TRBV7-9	TRBJ2-2	once	NA	CASSLTPGRSANTGELFF	TGTGCCAGCAGCTTAACTCCAGGGAGGTCCGCGAATACCGGGGAGCTGTTTTTT
TRBV3-1	TRBJ1-1	few	TRBD1	CASSKTGTGERAFF	TGTGCCAGCAGCAAAACCGGGACAGGGGAAAGAGCTTTCTTT
TRBV27	TRBJ2-2	few	NA	CASSLLVIHGRGNTGELFF	TGTGCCAGCAGTTTACTCGTAATCCACGGGAGAGGGAACACCGGGGAGCTGTTTTTT
TRBV20-1	TRBJ1-2	NA	NA	CSAYDPNYGYTF	TGCAGTGCCTACGACCCCAACTATGGCTACACCTTC
TRBV3-1	TRBJ1-1	few	NA	CASSQVGRAERGTEAFF	TGTGCCAGCAGCCAAGTGGGAAGGGCCGAGAGGGGCACTGAAGCTTTCTTT
TRBV30	TRBJ2-7	NA	TRBD2	CASRGLAGVLGEQYF	TGTGCCTCGAGGGGACTAGCGGGAGTCCTGGGCGAGCAGTACTTC
TRBV11-2	TRBJ1-3	NA	NA	CASSPAGGNTIYF	TGTGCCAGCAGCCCCGCAGGGGGAAACACCATATATTTT
TRBV27	TRBJ1-4	few	NA	CASSPIQLRGSIEKLFF	TGTGCCAGCAGCCCCATACAACTCAGGGGCTCGATAGAAAAACTGTTTTTT
TRBV5-6	TRBJ2-2	NA	NA	CASSLASFSGSGELFF	TGTGCCAGCAGCTTGGCGAGTTTCTCAGGGTCCGGGGAGCTGTTTTTT
TRBV6-2/TRBV6-3	TRBJ1-2	few	TRBD1	CASQGGDGYTF	TGTGCCAGCCAAGGGGGCGATGGCTACACCTTC
TRBV28	TRBJ1-1	few	TRBD1	CASRHPGGEVEAFF	TGTGCCAGCAGGCACCCAGGGGGCGAGGTTGAAGCTTTCTTT
TRBV12-3/TRBV12-4	TRBJ2-5	NA	NA	CASRPGGPQQETQYF	TGTGCCAGCAGACCCGGGGGCCCCCAGCAAGAGACCCAGTACTTC
TRBV12-5	TRBJ2-4	many	TRBD2	CASVSTSGSRAKNIQYF	TGTGCTAGTGTATCGACTAGCGGGAGCAGGGCCAAAAACATTCAGTACTTC
TRBV4-1	TRBJ1-1	NA	NA	CASSSIFRGDTEAFF	TGCGCCAGCAGCTCAATTTTCAGGGGAGACACTGAAGCTTTCTTT